This entry lists 28 T cell receptor beta chains sequenced from one sample in a study of T-cell memory formation after mild COVID-19. Via MiXCR, TCRdb re-called the 5' RACE reads, giving one row per CDR3 protein. The sample holds under 300,000 distinct CDR3 sequences; 15% to 20% are singletons and the top ten take approximately 3.5%. Specimen: PBMCs or a T cell subset sorted from them (not recorded which). The receptors were sampled from a man aged 18 to 30 who had mild COVID-19 (a few samples of this study predate the infection). Cell type and time point are not known.

This clonotype was found a few times. The chain uses TRBV4-3 and TRBJ1-2; D not resolved. The V gene lost 0 bases and the J gene lost 7 bases, with 12 bases spanning the gap. Looked up from germline, CDR1 is LGHNA and CDR2 is YSLEER. CDR3 length: 14 residues. CDR3 residues: CASSQDLSVFGYTF. In DNA, the CDR3 is TGCGCCAGCAGCCAAGATTTATCGGTTTTTGGCTACACCTTC.

The chain links TRBV5-5 to TRBJ1-5; D is perhaps TRBD1 (5 bases). The V gene's germline CDR1 is SGHKS and CDR2 YYEKEE (reference sequence). Trimming pared 3 bases from V and 9 bases from J, leaving 13 bases between. CDR3 length equals 13 residues. Here the CDR3 reads CASSSAPRGPQHF. CDR3 sequence (DNA): TGTGCCAGCAGCTCGGCACCTAGGGGGCCCCAGCATTTT.

This clonotype was counted between two and nine times. The J gene is TRBJ1-1, the V gene TRBV14; no definite D call. Germline CDR1 reads SGHDN; CDR2 reads FVKESK. Trimming left V 5 bases short and J 4 bases short, with 14 bases between. This CDR3 spans 14 amino acids. The CDR3 reads CASSYLGGGTEAFF. The DNA for the CDR3 is TGTGCCAGCAGCTATCTGGGTGGCGGCACTGAAGCTTTCTTT.

This clonotype was seen ten or more times. The chain combines TRBV18 with TRBJ2-6; 7 nucleotides align to TRBD1. This CDR3 has 17 residues. Germline V gene data show CDR1 as KGHSH and CDR2 as LQKENI. V lost 4 bases, J lost 2 bases, and 8 bases stayed unmatched. In nucleotides, the CDR3 is TGTGCCAGCTCACGACAGGGATCGTTAACTGGGGCCAACGTCCTGACTTTC. Translation gives CASSRQGSLTGANVLTF.

This clonotype was detected only a few times. This chain uses TRBV5-1 with TRBJ1-1; D is ambiguous. The V end lost 2 bases, the J end lost 1 base, and 12 bases lay between the germline ends. This CDR3 has 15 amino acids. CDR1 and CDR2 (germline): SGHRS, YFSETQ. The CDR3 DNA reads as TGCGCCAGCAGCTTTTGGGCCTCAAAGAACACTGAAGCTTTCTTT. Translated, it gives CASSFWASKNTEAFF.

This clonotype was found many times. The chain combines TRBV7-2 with TRBJ1-1; no firm D call. V was trimmed by 7 bases and J by 5 bases, leaving 17 bases between them. CDR3 length equals 14 residues. Germline V gene lookup returns CDR1 SGHTA and CDR2 FQGNSA. CDR3 bases: TGTGCCAGCAAACCCCAAACGGGCGGGACTGAAGCTTTCTTT. Translating it yields CASKPQTGGTEAFF.

The chain couples TRBV20-1 to TRBJ2-3, with 9 bases identical to TRBD2. V was clipped by 5 bases and J by 2 bases; unmatched bases: 14. There are 17 residues in the CDR3. Per the germline V gene, CDR1 is DFQATT and CDR2 is SNEGSKA (reference sequence). The CDR3 bases are TGCAGTGCTCCGAGACAAGGAGCGGGGGGACCCACAGATACGCAGTATTTT. Translated, it gives CSAPRQGAGGPTDTQYF.

V is TRBV4-1 and J is TRBJ1-2; 11 bases align to TRBD1. J lost 7 bases, V lost 1 base, and 8 bases had no gene match. The CDR3 runs 16 residues. The germline gives CDR1 MGHRA, CDR2 YSYEKL. This CDR3 reads CASSQVAAGTGGGYTF. DNA of the CDR3: TGCGCCAGCAGCCAAGTGGCCGCCGGGACAGGGGGTGGCTACACCTTC.

This clonotype came up a few times. The genes are TRBV10-3 and TRBJ2-3; D gene unclear. The V and J ends lost 6 bases and 0 bases respectively, with 10 bases between them. CDR1 ENHRY and CDR2 SYGVKD come from the germline V gene. CDR3 length equals 14 residues. The CDR3 DNA sequence: TGTGCCATCAGACCTGATCCTAGCACAGATACGCAGTATTTT. Encoded protein: CAIRPDPSTDTQYF.

CDR3 DNA: TGTGCCAGTAGTCGACGGAGCCTGGGTGGAACCGGGGAGCTGTTTTTT. Its translation is CASSRRSLGGTGELFF. The V and J genes are TRBV19 and TRBJ2-2, with D uncertain. V was cut by 5 bases and J by 5 bases, with 18 bases left in between. The CDR3 consists of 16 residues. Germline loops: CDR1 LNHDA, CDR2 SQIVND (reference sequence).

The chain employs TRBV4-2 and TRBJ2-1; D assignment may be TRBD1 or TRBD2 (5 bases each). The CDR3 loop spans 16 amino acids. Germline V CDR1 and CDR2: LGHNA, YNFKEQ. V was cut by 0 bases and J by 0 bases, with 9 bases left in between. This CDR3 is CASSQDGTNSYNEQFF. As DNA, the CDR3 is TGTGCCAGCAGCCAAGACGGGACCAACTCCTACAATGAGCAGTTCTTC.

This clonotype was counted ten times or more. The chain has TRBV5-1 and TRBJ1-3; D gene unclear. CDR1 SGHRS and CDR2 YFSETQ come from the germline V gene. This CDR3 region has 17 residues. V was shortened by 4 bases and J by 0 bases, with 17 bases between the two germline ends. CDR3 region: CASSPTTQSSSGNTIYF. CDR3 DNA sequence: TGCGCCAGCAGCCCCACAACACAGTCGAGCTCTGGAAACACCATATATTTT.

This clonotype has at least ten counts. The chain is built from TRBV7-3 and TRBJ1-1; D is unclear. With 1 base removed from V and 4 bases from J, the gap between germline ends came to 16 bases. Germline-derived CDR1 and CDR2 are SGHTA and FQGTGA. The CDR3 length is 16 residues. The CDR3 coding sequence is TGTGCCAGCAGCTTAAATGCCGCGAAAATGGGCACTGAAGCTTTCTTT. Translating gives CASSLNAAKMGTEAFF.

CDR3 DNA: TGTGCCACCAGTGCCCGACAGGGGAGTGAGCAGTTCTTC. Its protein product is CATSARQGSEQFF. This chain links TRBV24-1 with TRBJ2-1; 8 bases align to TRBD1. The germline CDR1 and CDR2 sequences are KGHDR and SFDVKD. The CDR3 consists of 13 residues. V was pared by 5 bases and J by 9 bases, with 5 bases of the junction left unmatched.

The gene calls are TRBV6-5 and TRBJ1-1, with D possibly being TRBD1 (5 bases). Trimming shortened V by 6 bases and J by 3 bases, and 11 bases separated the two germline ends. This CDR3 region has 13 residues. Per germline, CDR1 MNHEY and CDR2 SVGAGI. CDR3 DNA: TGTGCCAGCAGATACAGGTTTGACACTGAAGCTTTCTTT. It yields the protein CASRYRFDTEAFF.

The V and J genes are TRBV2 and TRBJ1-1; D may be TRBD1 (6 bases). Germline loops: CDR1 SNHLY, CDR2 FYNNEI. The V and J ends lost 0 bases and 4 bases respectively, with 15 bases between them. The CDR3 sequence is 16 residues long. For the CDR3, the DNA is TGTGCCAGCAGTGAAGCTCTAAGGTTAGGGGGCACTGAAGCTTTCTTT. This codes for CASSEALRLGGTEAFF.

The V call is TRBV10-3, the J call TRBJ1-5; no firm D call. This CDR3 is built from 12 residues. Trimming cost V 0 bases and J 7 bases, with 4 bases left between them. The germline V gene encodes CDR1 ENHRY and CDR2 SYGVKD. The CDR3 loop is CAISESWQPQHF. Written as DNA, the CDR3 is TGTGCCATCAGTGAGTCTTGGCAGCCCCAGCATTTT.

This clonotype turned up a few times. The chain couples TRBV9 to TRBJ2-1; the match to TRBD2 covers 15 bases. V was pared by 0 bases and J by 4 bases, with 14 bases of the junction left unmatched. Germline V gives CDR1 SGDLS, CDR2 YYNGEE. The CDR3 extends over 21 amino acids. The CDR3 protein is CASSVASGTSGGPRLYNEQFF. The CDR3 region has the DNA TGTGCCAGCAGCGTAGCATCCGGGACTAGCGGGGGGCCTCGACTTTACAATGAGCAGTTCTTC.

This clonotype was counted a few times. This chain connects TRBV12-3 or TRBV12-4 to TRBJ2-7, with TRBD1 matching over 8 bases. Germline trimming cut 6 bases from V and 6 bases from J; bases unmatched to any gene: 13. The CDR3 is 15 residues long. Here the CDR3 DNA reads TGTGCCAGCAGCTCCCTCGGCCAGGGGGCCGGCGAGCAGTACTTC. It translates to CASSSLGQGAGEQYF.

This clonotype came up a few times. The chain uses TRBV11-2 and TRBJ2-2; tentatively, D is TRBD1 or TRBD2 (5 bases each). Germline V CDR1 and CDR2: SGHAT, FQNNGV. The CDR3 contains 14 residues. Trimming pared 5 bases from V and 10 bases from J, leaving 17 bases between. The DNA of the CDR3 is TGTGCCAGCAGCCGGGACCCGCGAGCGTTGGAGCTGTTTTTT. It specifies CASSRDPRALELFF.

This chain joins TRBV28 and TRBJ1-2, with 11 bases fitting TRBD1. Looked up from germline, CDR1 is MDHEN and CDR2 is SYDVKM. V lost 8 bases and J lost 7; bases outside the gene matches: 9. The CDR3 runs 14 residues. CDR3 sequence (DNA): TGTGCCAGCGGATCCGGGACAGGGGGTTTTGGCTACACCTTC. It specifies CASGSGTGGFGYTF.

The gene calls are TRBV7-2 and TRBJ2-6; D may match TRBD1 or TRBD2 (5 bases each). Germline V CDR1 and CDR2: SGHTA, FQGNSA. This CDR3 spans 16 amino acids. The V end was cut by 2 bases, the J end by 2 bases, with 10 bases between. The CDR3 reads CASSLRGAAGANVLTF. The CDR3 DNA reads TGTGCCAGCAGCTTAAGAGGGGCGGCTGGGGCCAACGTCCTGACTTTC. Filled out from reference TRBV7-2 and TRBJ2-6, the complete variable domain reads GAGVSQSPSNKVTEKGKDVELRCDPISGHTALYWYRQSLGQGLEFLIYFQGNSAPDKSGLPSDRFSAERTGGSVSTLTIQRTQQEDSAVYLCASSLRGAAGANVLTFGAGSRLTVL.

This clonotype was seen a handful of times. The CDR3 bases are TGTGCCAGCAGCTTAGGGCGGGGGCAGAATTACGAGCAGTACTTC. Translating it yields CASSLGRGQNYEQYF. The chain is built from TRBV7-2 and TRBJ2-7, with TRBD2 as a possible D gene (7 bases). The germline gives CDR1 SGHTA, CDR2 FQGNSA. V was cut by 1 base and J by 4 bases, with 14 bases left in between. The CDR3 is 15 residues long.

This clonotype was detected ten times or more. The chain has TRBV5-1 and TRBJ2-5; TRBD1 matches 9 bases. This CDR3 is 14 amino acids long. V trimming: 4 bases; J trimming: 4 bases; junction bases outside the gene matches: 5. Looked up from germline, CDR1 is SGHRS and CDR2 is YFSETQ. The CDR3 bases are TGCGCCAGCAGCGCGGGGACAGGGTTAGAGACCCAGTACTTC. Translated, it gives CASSAGTGLETQYF.

This clonotype was seen just once. The junction departs from the called germline gene at one end, perhaps through a read error. The chain has TRBV18 and TRBJ2-6; the D is unclear. Germline V CDR1 and CDR2: KGHSH, LQKENI. The CDR3 is 17 amino acids. The CDR3 region has the DNA TGTGACAGCTCACCAGGTCAGCCTAACTCTGGGGCCAACGTCCTGACTTTC. This codes for CDSSPGQPNSGANVLTF.

This clonotype appeared many times. A junction end diverges from the germline sequence, so it may reflect a read error. This chain uses TRBV7-2 with TRBJ2-5, with 8 bases matching TRBD2. The CDR3 has 14 amino acids. CDR1 and CDR2 (germline): SGHTA, FQGNSA. CDR3 amino acids: CASSVAGWQETQYF. The CDR3 nucleotides read TGTGCCAGCAGCGTAGCGGGGTGGCAAGAGACCCAGTACTTC.

This clonotype was detected many times. The chain uses TRBV7-2 and TRBJ2-7; D remains ambiguous. Trimming cost V 1 base and J 0 bases, with 10 bases left between them. Germline values: CDR1 SGHTA, CDR2 FQGNSA. There are 15 residues in the CDR3. Here the CDR3 reads CASSLVAVDSYEQYF. The CDR3 DNA sequence: TGTGCCAGCAGCTTAGTTGCGGTGGACTCCTACGAGCAGTACTTC.

In this sample, this clonotype turned up a few times. The chain combines TRBV7-2 with TRBJ2-7; weak D call: TRBD1 (6 bases). V was cut by 5 bases and J by 3 bases, with 17 bases left in between. The CDR3 is 15 amino acids. Germline-derived CDR1 and CDR2 are SGHTA and FQGNSA. CDR3 in amino acids: CASSLQGKSSYEQYF. The CDR3 region has the DNA TGTGCCAGCAGCCTGCAGGGGAAATCTAGCTACGAGCAGTACTTC.